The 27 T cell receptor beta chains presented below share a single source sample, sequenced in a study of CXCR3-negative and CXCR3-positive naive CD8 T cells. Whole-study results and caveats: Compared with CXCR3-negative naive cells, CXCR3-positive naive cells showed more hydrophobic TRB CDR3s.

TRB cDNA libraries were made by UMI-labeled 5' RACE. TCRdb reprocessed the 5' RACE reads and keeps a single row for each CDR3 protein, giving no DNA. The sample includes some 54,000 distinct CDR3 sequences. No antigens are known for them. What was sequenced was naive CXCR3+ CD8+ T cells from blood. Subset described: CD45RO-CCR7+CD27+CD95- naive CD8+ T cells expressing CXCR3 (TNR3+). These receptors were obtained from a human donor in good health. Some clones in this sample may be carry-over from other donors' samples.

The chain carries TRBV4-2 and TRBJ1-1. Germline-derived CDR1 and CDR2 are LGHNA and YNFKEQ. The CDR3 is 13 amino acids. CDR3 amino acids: CASSQRAEGGAFF.

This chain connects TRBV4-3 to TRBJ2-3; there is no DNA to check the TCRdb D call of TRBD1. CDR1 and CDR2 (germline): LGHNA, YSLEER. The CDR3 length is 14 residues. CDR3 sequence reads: CASRPGGDTDTQYF.

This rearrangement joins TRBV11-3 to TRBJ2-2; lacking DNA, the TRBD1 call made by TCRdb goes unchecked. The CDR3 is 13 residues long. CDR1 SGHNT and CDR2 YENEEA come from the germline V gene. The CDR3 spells CASGHRGTGELFF.

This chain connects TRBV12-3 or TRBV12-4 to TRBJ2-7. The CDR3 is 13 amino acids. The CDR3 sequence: CASSSTNSYEQYF.

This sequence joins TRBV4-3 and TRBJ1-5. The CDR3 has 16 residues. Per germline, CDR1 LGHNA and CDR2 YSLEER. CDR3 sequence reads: CASSQEARLLNQPQHF.

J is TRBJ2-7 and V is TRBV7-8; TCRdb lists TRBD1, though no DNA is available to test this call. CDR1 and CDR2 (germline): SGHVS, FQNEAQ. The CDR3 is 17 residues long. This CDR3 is CASSLIGNRDSSYEQYF.

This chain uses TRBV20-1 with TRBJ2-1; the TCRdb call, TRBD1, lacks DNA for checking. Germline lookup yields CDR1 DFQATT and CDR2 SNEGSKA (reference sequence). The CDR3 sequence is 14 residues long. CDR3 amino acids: CSAGPRTGGNEQFF.

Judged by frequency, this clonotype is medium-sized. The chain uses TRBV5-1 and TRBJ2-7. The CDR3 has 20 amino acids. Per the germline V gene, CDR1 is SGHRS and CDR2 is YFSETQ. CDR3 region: CASSLGRTSDVNLYTYEQYF.

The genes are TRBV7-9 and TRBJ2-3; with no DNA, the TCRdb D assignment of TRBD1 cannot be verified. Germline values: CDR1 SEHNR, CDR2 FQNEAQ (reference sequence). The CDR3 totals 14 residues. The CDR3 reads CASSASGVFDTQYF.

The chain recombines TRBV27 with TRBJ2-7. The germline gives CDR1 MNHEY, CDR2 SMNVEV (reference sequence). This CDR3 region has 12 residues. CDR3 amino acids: CASSPSSYEQYF.

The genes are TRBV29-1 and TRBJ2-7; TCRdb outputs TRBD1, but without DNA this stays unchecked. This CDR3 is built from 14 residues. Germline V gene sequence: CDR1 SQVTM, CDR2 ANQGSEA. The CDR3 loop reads CSVDIVQGNHEQYF.

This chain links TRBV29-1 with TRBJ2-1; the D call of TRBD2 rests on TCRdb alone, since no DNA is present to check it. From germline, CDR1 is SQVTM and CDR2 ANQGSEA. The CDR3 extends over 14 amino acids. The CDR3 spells CSVVMGEGRNEQFF.

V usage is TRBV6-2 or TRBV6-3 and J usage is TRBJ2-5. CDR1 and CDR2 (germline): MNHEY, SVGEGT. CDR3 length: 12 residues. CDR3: CASATGQETQYF.

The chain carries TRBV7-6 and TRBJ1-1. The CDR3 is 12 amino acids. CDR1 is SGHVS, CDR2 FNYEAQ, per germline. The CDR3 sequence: CASSLAGTEAFF.

The chain's CDR3 is CATRGTGQETQYF. The chain employs TRBV24-1 and TRBJ2-5; the TCRdb D gene call, TRBD1, has no DNA to confirm it. CDR3 length: 13 amino acids. CDR1 is KGHDR and CDR2 is SFDVKD in the germline V gene.

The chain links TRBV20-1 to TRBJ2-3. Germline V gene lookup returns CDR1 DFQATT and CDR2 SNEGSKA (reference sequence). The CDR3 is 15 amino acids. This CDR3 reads CSARVLSVSTDTQYF.

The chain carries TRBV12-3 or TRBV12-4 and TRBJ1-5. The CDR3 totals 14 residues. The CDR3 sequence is CASSLEAGNQPQHF.

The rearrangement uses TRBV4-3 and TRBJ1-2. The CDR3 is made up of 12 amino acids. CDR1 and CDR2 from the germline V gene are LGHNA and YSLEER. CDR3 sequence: CASSQVCLGYTF.

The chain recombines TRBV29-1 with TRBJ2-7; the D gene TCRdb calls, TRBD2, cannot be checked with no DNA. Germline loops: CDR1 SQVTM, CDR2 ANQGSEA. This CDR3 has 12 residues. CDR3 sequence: CSVLDGSYEQYF.

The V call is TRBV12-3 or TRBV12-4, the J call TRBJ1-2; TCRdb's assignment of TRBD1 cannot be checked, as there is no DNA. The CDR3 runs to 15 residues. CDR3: CASRGGTGLNYGYTF.

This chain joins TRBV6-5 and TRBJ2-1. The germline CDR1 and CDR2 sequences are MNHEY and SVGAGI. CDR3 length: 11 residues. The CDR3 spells CASSINNEQFF.

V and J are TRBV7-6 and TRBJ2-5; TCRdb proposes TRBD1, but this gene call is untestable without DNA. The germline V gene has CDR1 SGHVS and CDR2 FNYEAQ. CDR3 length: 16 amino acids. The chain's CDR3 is CASSSPGRPLQETQYF.

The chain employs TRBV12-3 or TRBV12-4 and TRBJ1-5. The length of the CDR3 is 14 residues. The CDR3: CASSLSPNNQPQHF.

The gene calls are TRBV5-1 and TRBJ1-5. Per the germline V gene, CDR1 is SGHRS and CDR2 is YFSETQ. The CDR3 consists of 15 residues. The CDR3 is CASSPENYSNQPQHF.

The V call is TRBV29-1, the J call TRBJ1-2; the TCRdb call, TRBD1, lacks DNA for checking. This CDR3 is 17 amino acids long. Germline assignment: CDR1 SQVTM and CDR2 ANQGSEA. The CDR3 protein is CSAEPAGFGPTNYGYTF.

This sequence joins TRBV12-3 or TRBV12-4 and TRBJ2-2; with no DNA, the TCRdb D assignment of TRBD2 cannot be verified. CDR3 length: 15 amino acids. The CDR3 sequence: CASSNSGTNTGELFF.

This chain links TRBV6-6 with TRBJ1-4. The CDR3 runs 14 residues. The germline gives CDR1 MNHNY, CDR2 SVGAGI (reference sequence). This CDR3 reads CASSLFQGGTKLFF.